The T cell receptor (beta chain) described here comes from a study of lymphopenia after photon versus proton radiotherapy. This table comes from immunoSEQ multiplex PCR, and its TCRdb copy is limited to in-frame clones, with some not included. The profile shows 150,000 to 200,000 clones, 70% to 90% of them singletons. This CDR3 is 14 amino acids long. Trimming shortened V by 5 bases and J by 7 bases, and 18 bases separated the two germline ends. In germline, CDR1 is SEHNR, CDR2 FQNEAQ (reference sequence). Whole-study results and caveats: Oligoclonal CD8+ Temra expansion after nadir drove photon patients' diversity drop.

As to this clone: The antigen is unknown.

The sample here was peripheral blood, taken from a patient treated with photon-based radiotherapy. The chain employs TRBV7-9 and TRBJ2-7; D uncertain. This clonotype originated in a man aged 50 or older with gastric cancer. The CDR3 DNA is TGTGCCAGCAGCGGTGGAGAGTCCTCTGGGGAGCAGTACTTC. It translates to CASSGGESSGEQYF.